This T cell receptor beta chain was obtained from a study of CD8 T cells in Susac syndrome. FACS enriched CD8+ TEMRA cells, while bulk CD8+ and CD4+ were negatively isolated. Concerning this clonotype itself: Its target is not known.

An amount of RNA that ranged from roughly 0.5 to 1 ug was reverse transcribed with random hexamers. TCR beta CDR3 was amplified by immunoSEQ multiplex PCR. This amplification extended across 54 Vbeta and 13 Jbeta segments. From the immunoSEQ multiplex PCR reads, TCRdb called clonotypes with MiXCR, one entry per CDR3 protein. The sample lists about 190,000 distinct CDR3 sequences; almost 96% were seen once. Germline CDR1 MNHEY, CDR2 SVGAGI. CDR3 length: 13 residues. Trimming shortened V by 8 bases and J by 3 bases, and 11 bases separated the two germline ends. Study-wide results and caveats: When the CD4+ T cell repertoires of patients with Susac syndrome were examined, they did not show any clonal expansion. As acknowledged by the study, its TCR sequencing and HLA analysis included a relatively small number of individuals.

The clonotype was recovered from a human donor with Susac syndrome. The chain has TRBV6-5 and TRBJ2-4, with D possibly TRBD1 on 6 matching bases. Sequenced material: CD4+ T cells from PBMCs. CDR3 in DNA: TGTGCCAGCGGAAAAGGGGGCAAAAACATTCAGTACTTC. Its translation is CASGKGGKNIQYF.